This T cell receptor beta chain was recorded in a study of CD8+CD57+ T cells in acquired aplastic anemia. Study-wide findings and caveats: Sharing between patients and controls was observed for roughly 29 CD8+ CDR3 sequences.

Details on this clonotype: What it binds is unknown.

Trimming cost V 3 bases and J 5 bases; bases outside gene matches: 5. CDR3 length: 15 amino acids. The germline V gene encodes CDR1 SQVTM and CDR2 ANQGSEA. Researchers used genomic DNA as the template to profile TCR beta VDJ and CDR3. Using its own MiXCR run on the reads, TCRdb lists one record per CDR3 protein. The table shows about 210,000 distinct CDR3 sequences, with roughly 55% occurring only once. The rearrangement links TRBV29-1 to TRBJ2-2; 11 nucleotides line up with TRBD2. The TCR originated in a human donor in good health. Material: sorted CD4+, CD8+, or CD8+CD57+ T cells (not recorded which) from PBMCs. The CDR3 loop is CSVEGSGGVTGELFF. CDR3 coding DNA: TGCAGCGTTGAGGGTAGCGGGGGGGTAACCGGGGAGCTGTTTTTT.